These 32 T cell receptor beta chains were all obtained from the same sample, sequenced in a study of identical twins. Using its own MiXCR run on the 5' RACE reads, TCRdb lists one record per CDR3 protein. The sample holds about 250,000 distinct CDR3 sequences, approximately 8.3% seen once. The same data also went into a second study, on yellow fever vaccine responses in identical twins.

Specimen: CD8+ T cells sorted from blood. The receptors come from a woman aged 18-29 years in good health.

The rearrangement uses TRBV7-9 and TRBJ2-1; D may be TRBD1 (6 bases). CDR1 is SEHNR and CDR2 is FQNEAQ in the germline V gene (reference sequence). V was cut by 3 bases and J by 9 bases, with 21 bases left in between. The CDR3 spans 16 residues. This CDR3 is CASSLVGAVVVPEQFF. CDR3 bases: TGTGCCAGCAGCTTGGTGGGGGCTGTGGTTGTCCCTGAGCAGTTCTTC. Filled out from reference TRBV7-9 and TRBJ2-1, the complete variable domain reads DTGVSQNPRHKITKRGQNVTFRCDPISEHNRLYWYRQTLGQGPEFLTYFQNEAQLEKSRLLSDRFSAERPKGSFSTLEIQRTEQGDSAMYLCASSLVGAVVVPEQFFGPGTRLTVL.

The rearrangement uses TRBV10-3 and TRBJ2-1; 9 bases agree with TRBD1. The CDR3 runs 15 residues. Germline CDR1 reads ENHRY; CDR2 reads SYGVKD. J gave up 7 bases and V 2 bases, and 6 bases lay outside the gene matches. The CDR3 DNA follows: TGTGCCATCAGTGAGGGGGGACAGGGTAGAAATGAGCAGTTCTTC. Its translation is CAISEGGQGRNEQFF.

This clonotype was observed a handful of times. The chain recombines TRBV20-1 with TRBJ2-2; 12 bases are a match to TRBD1. CDR1 and CDR2 (germline): DFQATT, SNEGSKA (reference sequence). CDR3 length: 13 residues. J was trimmed by 9 bases and V by 6 bases; bases with no gene match: 5. CDR3 nucleotide sequence: TGCAGTGCACGGGACAGGGGGCCCCGGGAGCTGTTTTTT. This translates into CSARDRGPRELFF.

Only a few counts were recorded for this clonotype. The V and J genes are TRBV14 and TRBJ2-1; weak D call: TRBD1 (6 bases). The germline V gene encodes CDR1 SGHDN and CDR2 FVKESK. The CDR3 extends over 17 amino acids. V was clipped by 4 bases and J by 4 bases, with 20 bases between them. CDR3 amino acids: CASSLKGSGQMYNEQFF. The DNA for the CDR3 is TGTGCCAGCAGCCTAAAAGGTTCAGGACAGATGTACAATGAGCAGTTCTTC.

This clonotype was detected a few times. The chain employs TRBV6-5 and TRBJ2-2; D ambiguous. From germline, CDR1 is MNHEY and CDR2 SVGAGI. This CDR3 has 15 residues. V was shortened by 2 bases and J by 3 bases, with 10 bases between the two germline ends. CDR3: CASSYRVIDTGELFF. The CDR3 DNA is TGTGCCAGCAGTTACAGGGTGATCGACACCGGGGAGCTGTTTTTT.

This clonotype was seen ten or more times. J is TRBJ2-2 and V is TRBV5-1; D is ambiguous. Trimming took 7 bases from V and 1 from J, leaving 8 bases between them. The CDR3 contains 13 residues. Germline V gene sequence: CDR1 SGHRS, CDR2 YFSETQ. This chain's CDR3 is CASARENTGELFF. The DNA of the CDR3 is TGCGCCAGCGCAAGGGAGAACACCGGGGAGCTGTTTTTT.

This chain links TRBV6-2 or TRBV6-3 with TRBJ2-3; D might be TRBD1 or TRBD2, each matching 6 bases. The CDR3 consists of 15 residues. Germline assignment: CDR1 MNHEY and CDR2 SVGEGT. V lost 7 bases and J 1 base, leaving 15 bases between the germline ends. This CDR3 reads CASTHPRGGTDTQYF. The CDR3 nucleotides are TGTGCCAGCACCCACCCGAGGGGGGGCACAGATACGCAGTATTTT.

This clonotype was seen a handful of times. The V call is TRBV3-1, the J call TRBJ2-1; D unclear. Trimming removed 0 bases from V and 0 bases from J, with 12 bases in between. Germline loops: CDR1 LGHDT, CDR2 YNNKEL (reference sequence). The CDR3 extends over 17 amino acids. The CDR3 DNA reads as TGTGCCAGCAGCCAAGATCGTCCATTAAGCTCCTACAATGAGCAGTTCTTC. Translated, it gives CASSQDRPLSSYNEQFF.

V usage is TRBV4-3 and J usage is TRBJ1-1; 12 nucleotides match TRBD1. The V and J ends lost 0 bases and 5 bases, in that order; junction bases with no gene match: 10. Germline-derived CDR1 and CDR2 are LGHNA and YSLEER. The CDR3 runs to 18 residues. The CDR3 nucleotides are TGCGCCAGCAGCCAAGATACCGGGACAGGGGGCCAGCAGACTGAAGCTTTCTTT. Translation gives CASSQDTGTGGQQTEAFF.

This clonotype was counted ten times or more. This rearrangement joins TRBV7-9 to TRBJ2-7; D ambiguous. From germline, CDR1 is SEHNR and CDR2 FQNEAQ (reference sequence). The germline V and J ends were trimmed by 6 bases and 3 bases, with 6 bases remaining between them. The CDR3 has 11 amino acids. The CDR3 sequence is CASSPGYEQYF. CDR3 DNA: TGTGCCAGCAGTCCCGGCTACGAGCAGTACTTC.

This clonotype came up many times. The chain uses TRBV4-3 and TRBJ2-2, with D possibly TRBD1 on 5 matching bases. The CDR3 length is 14 residues. The germline V gene has CDR1 LGHNA and CDR2 YSLEER. With 4 bases removed from V and 7 bases from J, the gap between germline ends came to 13 bases. CDR3 residues: CASSPGPVSGELFF. The CDR3 DNA reads as TGCGCCAGCAGCCCAGGGCCAGTGAGCGGGGAGCTGTTTTTT.

This clonotype was recorded a few times. The gene calls are TRBV14 and TRBJ2-7; D not certain. The CDR3 is made up of 15 amino acids. V lost 0 bases and J 1 base, leaving 10 bases between the germline ends. The germline V gene has CDR1 SGHDN and CDR2 FVKESK. This CDR3 reads CASSQDSDNSYEQYF. The DNA for the CDR3 is TGTGCCAGCAGCCAAGATTCTGACAATTCCTACGAGCAGTACTTC.

At least ten counts were recorded for this clonotype. The J gene is TRBJ2-2, the V gene TRBV24-1; TRBD1 aligns across 7 bases. Per the germline V gene, CDR1 is KGHDR and CDR2 is SFDVKD. V lost 10 bases to trimming and J lost 1 base; unmatched junction nucleotides: 2. The length of the CDR3 is 13 residues. The CDR3 DNA sequence: TGTGCCACGGGACAGTTGAACACCGGGGAGCTGTTTTTT. Protein product: CATGQLNTGELFF.

The sample holds a few counts of this clonotype. The chain carries TRBV9 and TRBJ2-1; D gene ambiguous. Trimming removed 0 bases at V and 7 bases at J, with 11 bases between. Germline V CDR1 and CDR2: SGDLS, YYNGEE. This CDR3 has 14 amino acids. CDR3 in DNA: TGTGCCAGCAGCGTAGGTGCTGCGGAGAATGAGCAGTTCTTC. Translating it yields CASSVGAAENEQFF.

This clonotype was picked up many times. The chain uses TRBV4-2 and TRBJ2-7; D perhaps matches TRBD1 (6 bases). The V and J ends lost 1 base and 5 bases respectively, with 12 bases between them. Germline V gene data show CDR1 as LGHNA and CDR2 as YNFKEQ. This CDR3 comprises 14 residues. This CDR3 reads CASSQVGQSDEQYF. Written as DNA, the CDR3 is TGTGCCAGCAGCCAAGTTGGACAGAGCGACGAGCAGTACTTC.

As to this clonotype: A much larger clone is a single base away; this may be a read error. The conserved closing phenylalanine or tryptophan is absent in this CDR3, likely reflecting a read error. The chain's CDR3 is CASRGQGVSNEQFL. The CDR3 DNA reads TGTGCCAGCAGGGGACAGGGGGTAAGCAATGAGCAGTTCTTA. This chain joins TRBV6-1 and TRBJ2-1; TRBD1 agrees at 11 bases. Germline V lookup: CDR1 MNHNS, CDR2 SASEGT. J gave up 6 bases and V 6 bases, and 4 bases lay outside the gene matches. This CDR3 contains 14 residues.

This rearrangement joins TRBV4-3 to TRBJ1-2; D is unresolved. The ends were cut back, 4 bases at V and 6 bases at J, with 12 bases in the middle. CDR1 is LGHNA and CDR2 is YSLEER in the germline V gene. The CDR3 is 13 amino acids. The CDR3 bases are TGCGCCAGCAGCCGAAGTAGACTTCATGGCTACACCTTC. It translates to CASSRSRLHGYTF.

This chain uses TRBV9 with TRBJ2-1; 8 bases map to TRBD2. This CDR3 comprises 15 residues. Germline V gene data show CDR1 as SGDLS and CDR2 as YYNGEE. V shed 4 bases, J shed 7 bases, and the junction held 10 bases outside the gene matches. CDR3 protein: CASSSPSGSGNEQFF. As DNA, the CDR3 is TGTGCCAGCAGCTCCCCCAGCGGGAGTGGAAATGAGCAGTTCTTC.

V and J are TRBV7-2 and TRBJ2-3; no reliable D call. The CDR3 spans 15 residues. Germline values: CDR1 SGHTA, CDR2 FQGNSA. The V end was cut by 5 bases, the J end by 1 base, with 13 bases between. This chain's CDR3 is CASSLVAAGTDTQYF. The CDR3 nucleotides read TGTGCCAGCAGCCTAGTGGCGGCCGGCACAGATACGCAGTATTTT.

This clonotype appeared many times. This chain uses TRBV29-1 with TRBJ2-7, with 12 bases matching TRBD1. J was trimmed by 4 bases and V by 3 bases; bases with no gene match: 7. CDR3 length: 15 residues. The V gene's germline CDR1 is SQVTM and CDR2 ANQGSEA. CDR3 DNA sequence: TGCAGCGTTGAGGGGACAGGGGGCGCGGGTTACGAGCAGTACTTC. Translation: CSVEGTGGAGYEQYF.

The chain has TRBV4-2 and TRBJ2-3; 8 bases align to TRBD2. The trim removed 4 bases at V and 6 bases at J, leaving 9 bases unmatched. This CDR3 has 15 amino acids. CDR1 LGHNA and CDR2 YNFKEQ come from the germline V gene. CDR3 bases: TGTGCCAGCAGCCCACTGGGGCGGGAGGCGGATACGCAGTATTTT. It specifies CASSPLGREADTQYF.

This clonotype appeared a few times. The V gene is TRBV6-5, the J gene TRBJ1-1, with TRBD1 matching over 8 bases. The CDR3 consists of 15 residues. J gave up 7 bases and V 0 bases, and 7 bases lay outside the gene matches. Germline V gives CDR1 MNHEY, CDR2 SVGAGI. This chain's CDR3 is CASSYSLTGESEAFF. The DNA for the CDR3 is TGTGCCAGCAGTTACTCGTTGACAGGGGAAAGTGAAGCTTTCTTT.

This clonotype was seen more than once but under ten times. The chain recombines TRBV15 with TRBJ2-5, with D possibly being TRBD1 (6 bases). The V end lost 4 bases, the J end lost 0 bases, and 12 bases lay between the germline ends. The CDR3 extends over 15 amino acids. Per the germline V gene, CDR1 is LNHNV and CDR2 is YYDKDF (reference sequence). CDR3 nucleotide sequence: TGTGCCACCAGCACCCGACAGGAGTACCAAGAGACCCAGTACTTC. It specifies CATSTRQEYQETQYF. Looking up the rest from reference TRBV15 and TRBJ2-5 gives the full variable domain: DAMVIQNPRYQVTQFGKPVTLSCSQTLNHNVMYWYQQKSSQAPKLLFHYYDKDFNNEADTPDNFQSRRPNTSFCFLDIRSPGLGDTAMYLCATSTRQEYQETQYFGPGTRLLVL.

In DNA form, the CDR3 reads TGCGCCAGCAGCCAAGGGTCTAGGACTAGCGGCTACGAGCAGTACTTC. Its protein product is CASSQGSRTSGYEQYF. V is TRBV4-3 and J is TRBJ2-7, with TRBD2 identical over 10 bases. The CDR3 runs 16 residues. Unmatched junction bases numbered 6, after V lost 1 base and J lost 3 bases. Germline V gene sequence: CDR1 LGHNA, CDR2 YSLEER.

This chain links TRBV6-1 with TRBJ2-7; 8 nucleotides agree with TRBD2. Trimming at V came to 7 bases and at J to 2 bases, leaving 19 bases not matched to a gene. This CDR3 has 18 residues. Germline CDR1 is MNHNS and CDR2 is SASEGT. CDR3 amino acids: CASKPLPGAGGPPYEQYF. The CDR3 DNA follows: TGTGCCAGCAAACCCTTACCTGGGGCGGGAGGCCCCCCCTACGAGCAGTACTTC.

The chain couples TRBV7-9 to TRBJ1-6; D remains unclear. V was cut by 4 bases and J by 9 bases, with 13 bases left in between. The CDR3 runs to 14 residues. Germline CDR1 and CDR2: SEHNR and FQNEAQ (reference sequence). The CDR3 bases are TGTGCCAGCAGCTCACCTAACTCGGGTTCACCCCTCCACTTT. This translates into CASSSPNSGSPLHF.

There are a few counts of this clonotype. The genes are TRBV7-2 and TRBJ2-3; TRBD1 or TRBD2 may be the D gene (5 bases each). This CDR3 has 15 amino acids. Between the trimmed V and J ends, which lost 5 bases and 14 bases, there was a span of 26 bases. Germline V lookup: CDR1 SGHTA, CDR2 FQGNSA. The CDR3 DNA is TGTGCCAGCAGCCCAATGGGGGATCCAGCTCTGCCCCCGTATTTT. Translated: CASSPMGDPALPPYF.

The J gene is TRBJ2-3, the V gene TRBV6-1; 8 nucleotides align to TRBD2. The germline gives CDR1 MNHNS, CDR2 SASEGT. The ends lost 6 bases at V and 3 bases at J; junction bases unmatched: 11. This CDR3 comprises 16 residues. The CDR3 protein is CASSERLATLTDTQYF. CDR3 DNA: TGTGCCAGCAGCGAACGACTAGCGACCTTGACAGATACGCAGTATTTT.

This clonotype showed up many times. The rearrangement links TRBV29-1 to TRBJ1-1; D not certain. Looked up from germline, CDR1 is SQVTM and CDR2 is ANQGSEA. The V gene lost 6 bases and the J gene lost 3 bases, with 8 bases spanning the gap. The CDR3 contains 11 residues. The CDR3 loop reads CSVDLDTEAFF. CDR3 DNA sequence: TGCAGCGTGGATCTGGACACTGAAGCTTTCTTT.

The chain combines TRBV11-3 with TRBJ2-3; D may be TRBD2 (6 bases). V gave up 5 bases and J gave up 6 bases, with 18 bases separating them. The CDR3 runs to 15 residues. From germline, CDR1 is SGHNT and CDR2 YENEEA. The chain's CDR3 is CASSPQRTGEDTQYF. For the CDR3, the DNA is TGTGCCAGCAGCCCCCAACGGACGGGGGAGGATACGCAGTATTTT.

The V gene is TRBV29-1, the J gene TRBJ2-7; 7 nucleotides match TRBD1. The V gene end was trimmed by 6 bases and the J gene end by 2 bases; junction bases not matched to a gene: 7. The CDR3 has 13 amino acids. In germline, CDR1 is SQVTM, CDR2 ANQGSEA. CDR3 coding DNA: TGCAGCGTCCGGACAGGACAGACCTACGAGCAGTACTTC. Amino acid sequence: CSVRTGQTYEQYF.

This clonotype was counted only a few times. The V call is TRBV20-1, the J call TRBJ2-5; 9 nucleotides line up with TRBD2. Germline CDR1 is DFQATT and CDR2 is SNEGSKA (reference sequence). J lost 2 bases, V lost 6 bases, and 19 bases had no gene match. CDR3 size: 18 residues. CDR3 sequence (DNA): TGCAGTGCCCGGGGTCGCGGGGGGGTCGCCCTAGGACAAGAGACCCAGTACTTC. Translating it yields CSARGRGGVALGQETQYF.